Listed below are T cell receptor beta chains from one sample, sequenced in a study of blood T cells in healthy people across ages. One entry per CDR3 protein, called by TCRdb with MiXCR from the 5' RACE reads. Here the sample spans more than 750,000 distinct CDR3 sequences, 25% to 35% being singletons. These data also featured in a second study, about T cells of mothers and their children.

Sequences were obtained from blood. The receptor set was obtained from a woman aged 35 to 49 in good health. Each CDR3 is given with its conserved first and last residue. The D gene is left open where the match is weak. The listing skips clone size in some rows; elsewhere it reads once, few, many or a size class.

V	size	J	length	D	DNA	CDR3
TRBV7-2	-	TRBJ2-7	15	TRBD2	TGTGCCAGCAGCTCGACTAGCGGGGGGTTCTACGAGCAGTACTTC	CASSSTSGGFYEQYF
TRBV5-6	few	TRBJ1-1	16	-	TGTGCCAGCAGCTGGGGTGGGGTACGGATGAACACTGAAGCTTTCTTT	CASSWGGVRMNTEAFF
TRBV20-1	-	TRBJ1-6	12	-	TGCAGTGCGCCCGTCGGAGGTTCACAGGTCCACTTT	CSAPVGGSQVHF
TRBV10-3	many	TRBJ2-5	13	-	TGTGCCATCAGCTCTTACTTGGGGGAGACCCAGTACTTC	CAISSYLGETQYF
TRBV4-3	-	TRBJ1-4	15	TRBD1	TGCGCCAGCAGCCAAGGGGACAGGGTTGGGGAAAAACTGTTTTTT	CASSQGDRVGEKLFF
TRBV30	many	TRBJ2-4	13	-	TGTGCCTGGAGAGGGACGTTCAAAAACATTCAGTACTTC	CAWRGTFKNIQYF
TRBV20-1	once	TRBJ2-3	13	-	TGCAGTGCTACGGGGGTCTTCACAGATACGCAGTATTTT	CSATGVFTDTQYF
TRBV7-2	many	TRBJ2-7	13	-	TGTGCCAGCAGTTTAAAGGGGGCCTACGAGCAGTACTTC	CASSLKGAYEQYF
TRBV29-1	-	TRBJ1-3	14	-	TGCAGCGTTGATAAAGGGAACTCTGGAAACACCATATATTTT	CSVDKGNSGNTIYF
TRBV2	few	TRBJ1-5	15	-	TGTGCCAGCAGTGGCAGGGGCCTTAGCAATCAGCCCCAGCATTTT	CASSGRGLSNQPQHF
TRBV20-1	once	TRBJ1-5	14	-	TGCAGTGCTAGAGCGGGGGGCCACAATCGGCCCCAGCATTTT	CSARAGGHNRPQHF
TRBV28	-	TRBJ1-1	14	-	TGTGCCAGCAGTTTCCGGGGGGCGCAAACTGAAGCTTTCTTT	CASSFRGAQTEAFF
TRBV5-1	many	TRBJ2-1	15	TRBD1	TGCGCCAGCAGCTCCAACAGGGGCTCCTACAATGAGCAGTTCTTC	CASSSNRGSYNEQFF
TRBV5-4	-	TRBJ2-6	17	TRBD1	TGTGCCAGCAGCTTCGGACAGGGGAGCTCTGGGGCCAACGTCCTGACTTTC	CASSFGQGSSGANVLTF
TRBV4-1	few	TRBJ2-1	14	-	TGCGCCAGCAGCCAAGAGGCTAGTCGGGATGAGCAGTTCTTC	CASSQEASRDEQFF
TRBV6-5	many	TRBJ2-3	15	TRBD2	TGTGCCAGCAGCCGTGAGCGGGGGTTCACAGATACGCAGTATTTT	CASSRERGFTDTQYF
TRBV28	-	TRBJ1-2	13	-	TGTGCCAGCAAAAAAACAGTGAACTATGGCTACACCTTC	CASKKTVNYGYTF
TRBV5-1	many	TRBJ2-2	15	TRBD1	TGCGCCAGCAGCTTGGCCCAGGGGGCCAGCGGGGAGCTGTTTTTT	CASSLAQGASGELFF
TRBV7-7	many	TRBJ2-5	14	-	TGTGCTAGCAGCCCGACAGGGAGCGGGGAGACCCAGTACTTC	CASSPTGSGETQYF
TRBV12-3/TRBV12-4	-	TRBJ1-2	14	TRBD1	TGTGCCAGCAGCGGACAGGGGGCGCGGTATGGCTACACCTTC	CASSGQGARYGYTF
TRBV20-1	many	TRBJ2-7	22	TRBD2	TGCAGTGCTAGAGATGCAGGACTAGCGGGCCTAAACGGGGCCCCAAGTTCCTACGAGCAGTACTTC	CSARDAGLAGLNGAPSSYEQYF
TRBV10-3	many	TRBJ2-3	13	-	TGTGCCATCAGTGGACTTACCACAGATACGCAGTATTTT	CAISGLTTDTQYF
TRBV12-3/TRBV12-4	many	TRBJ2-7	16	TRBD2	TGTGCCAGCAGTTTCCTCTCTAGCGGGGGGGCCTACGAGCAGTACTTC	CASSFLSSGGAYEQYF
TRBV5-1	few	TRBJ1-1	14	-	TGCGCCAGCAACGAACTGACCTCGAACACTGAAGCTTTCTTT	CASNELTSNTEAFF
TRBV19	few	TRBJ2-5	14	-	TGTGCCAGCGGGAGCAGGGGGATGCGAGAGACCCAGTACTTC	CASGSRGMRETQYF
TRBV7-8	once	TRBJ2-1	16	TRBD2	TGTGCCAGCAGGCTACCCGGGACTAGCGGGGGCAATGAGCAGTTCTTC	CASRLPGTSGGNEQFF
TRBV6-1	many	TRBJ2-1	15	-	TGTGCCACGAAGCGTGGAGGAACCAACTACAATGAGCAGTTCTTC	CATKRGGTNYNEQFF
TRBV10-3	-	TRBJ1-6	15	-	TGTGCCATCAGTGAGTCGGGGGTCATCGATTCACCCCTCCACTTT	CAISESGVIDSPLHF
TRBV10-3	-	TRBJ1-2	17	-	TGTGCCATCAGTGAGTTACTACCGGGACATCCAGGTCATGGCTACACCTTC	CAISELLPGHPGHGYTF
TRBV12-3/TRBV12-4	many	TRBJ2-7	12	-	TGTGCCAGCAGCCCCGAGGGGGGCGAGCAGTACTTC	CASSPEGGEQYF
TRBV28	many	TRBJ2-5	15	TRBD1	TGTGCCAGCAGTCCCGCCGGGACAGGGTTAGAGACCCAGTACTTC	CASSPAGTGLETQYF
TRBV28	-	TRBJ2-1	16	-	TGTGCCAGCCTGAAACCGGGACGGCAAACCTACAATGAGCAGTTCTTC	CASLKPGRQTYNEQFF
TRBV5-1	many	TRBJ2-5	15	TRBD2	TGCGCCAGCAGCTTGGAGGCGGGGGAACAAGAGACCCAGTACTTC	CASSLEAGEQETQYF
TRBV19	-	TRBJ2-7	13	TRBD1	TGTGCCAGTAATCCGGGACAGGTCGGCGAGCAGTACTTC	CASNPGQVGEQYF
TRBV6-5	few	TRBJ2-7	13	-	TGTGCCAGCAGCCTTAAAGATACCTACGAGCAGTACTTC	CASSLKDTYEQYF
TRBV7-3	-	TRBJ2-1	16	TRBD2	TGTGCCAGCAGCTTAACACTAGCGGGGGCCGTAAATGAGCAGTTCTTC	CASSLTLAGAVNEQFF
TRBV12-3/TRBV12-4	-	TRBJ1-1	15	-	TGTGCCAGCAGTTTTTCCTCCCAGGGGAACACTGAAGCTTTCTTT	CASSFSSQGNTEAFF
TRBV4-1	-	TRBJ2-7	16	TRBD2	TGCGCCAGCAGCCAAGATCCCCTAGCGGGTGGCTACGAGCAGTACTTC	CASSQDPLAGGYEQYF
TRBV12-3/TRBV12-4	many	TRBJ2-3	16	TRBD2	TGTGCCAGCAGCCCTCAACGGGGGGGCAAAGCAGATACGCAGTATTTT	CASSPQRGGKADTQYF
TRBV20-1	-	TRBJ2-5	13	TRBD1	TGCAGTGCTAGAGACAGGGGGCCAGAGACCCAGTACTTC	CSARDRGPETQYF
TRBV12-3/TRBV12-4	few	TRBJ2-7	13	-	TGTGCCAGCAGTTTAGCGCGAAGGAACGAGCAGTACTTC	CASSLARRNEQYF
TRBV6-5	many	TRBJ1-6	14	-	TGTGCCAGCAGAGACGTCCCACATAATTCACCCCTCCACTTT	CASRDVPHNSPLHF
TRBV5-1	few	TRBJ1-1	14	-	TGCGCCAGCAGCTTGTACGTCGGGCTCACTGAAGCTTTCTTT	CASSLYVGLTEAFF
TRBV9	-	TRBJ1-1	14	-	TGTGCCAGCAGCGCCCGATCCAGGGGCACTGAAGCTTTCTTT	CASSARSRGTEAFF
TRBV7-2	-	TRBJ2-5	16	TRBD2	TGTGCCAGCAGACCGGGACTAGCGGGGGGGCCGCGGACCCAGTACTTC	CASRPGLAGGPRTQYF
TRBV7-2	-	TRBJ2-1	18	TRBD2	TGTGCCAGCAGCTTCAGAGCTAGCGGGGGCGGGACCTACAATGAGCAGTTCTTC	CASSFRASGGGTYNEQFF
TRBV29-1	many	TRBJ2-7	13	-	TGCAGCGCTGCGGGGACACAATCCTACGAGCAGTACTTC	CSAAGTQSYEQYF
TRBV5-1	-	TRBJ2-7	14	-	TGCGCCAGCAGCTTGACAGGGACCGTAAACGAGCAGTACTTC	CASSLTGTVNEQYF
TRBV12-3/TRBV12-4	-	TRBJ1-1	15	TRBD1	TGTGCCAGCAGTTTAACCCCCGGCAGGGGGCCTGAAGCTTTCTTT	CASSLTPGRGPEAFF
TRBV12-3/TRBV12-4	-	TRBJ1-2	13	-	TGTGCCAGCAGTTCCCAGGAAAACTATGGCTACACCTTC	CASSSQENYGYTF
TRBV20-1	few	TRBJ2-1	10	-	TGCAGTGGACTGGACAATGAGCAGTTCTTC	CSGLDNEQFF
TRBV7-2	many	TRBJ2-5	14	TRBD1	TGTGCCAGCAGCTCGGACAGGGGTTGGGAGACCCAGTACTTC	CASSSDRGWETQYF
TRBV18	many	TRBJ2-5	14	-	TGTGCCAGCTCACCAGTGCCCGCCCAAGAGACCCAGTACTTC	CASSPVPAQETQYF